The 6 T cell receptor beta chains reported below all come from one sample, sequenced in a study of cytomegalovirus exposure and HLA in healthy donors. Here immunoSEQ multiplex PCR was the method, and the copy in TCRdb shows in-frame clones only, minus some. The sample yields 150,000 or so clones, approximately 87% seen once. The sequenced sample was PBMCs. Receptors were obtained from a woman aged 25 to 39 in good health and CMV-seronegative.

This clone was seen a handful of times. This chain links TRBV6-5 with TRBJ2-2; no firm D call. Between the trimmed V and J ends, which lost 7 bases and 6 bases, there was a span of 6 bases. The germline gives CDR1 MNHEY, CDR2 SVGAGI. This CDR3 region has 11 residues. The CDR3 loop reads CASMGPGELFF. The CDR3 nucleotides are TGTGCCAGCATGGGCCCCGGGGAGCTGTTTTTT.

The CDR3 spells CASSLGRAGGFSSYEQYF. For the CDR3, the DNA is TGTGCCAGCAGCTTAGGGAGGGCAGGGGGCTTCAGCTCCTACGAGCAGTACTTC. The J gene is TRBJ2-7, the V gene TRBV7-9, with TRBD1 identical over 8 bases. V shed 1 base, J shed 0 bases, and the junction held 11 bases outside the gene matches. CDR1 SEHNR and CDR2 FQNEAQ come from the germline V gene (reference sequence). There are 18 residues in the CDR3.

The rearrangement joins TRBV10-3 to TRBJ1-5, with 9 bases that match TRBD1. Germline V gene data show CDR1 as ENHRY and CDR2 as SYGVKD. The CDR3 length is 14 residues. Losses at the gene ends were 6 bases for V and 7 bases for J; bases not matched to a gene: 7. The CDR3 DNA reads as TGTGCCATCAGCCCGGGACAGGGACAACAGCCCCAGCATTTT. It encodes CAISPGQGQQPQHF.

For this clone: Additional DNA sequences in this sample encode the identical CDR3. The chain uses TRBV29-1 and TRBJ2-7; 9 bases fit TRBD1. This CDR3 has 13 residues. The V gene end was trimmed by 6 bases and the J gene end by 1 base; junction bases not matched to a gene: 4. Germline assignment: CDR1 SQVTM and CDR2 ANQGSEA. CDR3 coding DNA: TGCAGCGTCCGGGACAGGGTATCCTACGAGCAGTACTTC. It is translated as CSVRDRVSYEQYF.

The chain links TRBV18 to TRBJ1-1; D is unresolved. V gave up 0 bases and J gave up 4 bases, with 12 bases separating them. Per the germline V gene, CDR1 is KGHSH and CDR2 is LQKENI. The CDR3 consists of 15 residues. In DNA form, the CDR3 reads TGTGCCAGCTCACCACCCCTGGGCTCGAGCACTGAAGCTTTCTTT. It is translated as CASSPPLGSSTEAFF.

This chain joins TRBV4-1 and TRBJ2-1; possible D gene TRBD2, 6 bases. Per germline, CDR1 MGHRA and CDR2 YSYEKL. The germline V and J ends were trimmed by 4 bases and 4 bases, with 11 bases remaining between them. This CDR3 region has 14 residues. The CDR3 DNA reads TGCGCCAGCAGCCTCCGGGACTCGTACAATGAGCAGTTCTTC. Its protein is CASSLRDSYNEQFF.